One sample yielded the 19 T cell receptor beta chains listed below, sequenced in a study of blood T cell repertoires in COVID-19. Only in-frame clones appear in the TCRdb table, and some are missing; sequencing was by immunoSEQ multiplex PCR. In the table there are tens of thousands of clones, about 87% of which are singletons. Material for sequencing was peripheral blood. The source of these receptors is a man between 45 and 60 years old with active COVID-19.

The J gene is TRBJ2-3, the V gene TRBV7-9; 12 bases align to TRBD2. Germline V gene sequence: CDR1 SEHNR, CDR2 FQNEAQ (reference sequence). V lost 4 bases, J lost 6 bases, and 8 bases stayed unmatched. CDR3 length equals 16 residues. CDR3 in DNA: TGTGCCAGCAGCTCCCGAACTAGCGGGAGGAGGGATACGCAGTATTTT. This translates into CASSSRTSGRRDTQYF.

The sample holds one count of this clone. Written as DNA, the CDR3 is TGTGCCAGCAGTTCCATATCAAGAGCCCTTTCCGTCGAGCAGTACTTC. This codes for CASSSISRALSVEQYF. The chain uses TRBV27 and TRBJ2-7; D uncertain. The V and J ends lost 4 bases and 6 bases respectively, with 22 bases between them. The germline gives CDR1 MNHEY, CDR2 SMNVEV (reference sequence). The CDR3 is 16 amino acids.

This chain connects TRBV5-1 to TRBJ1-1, with 11 bases lining up with TRBD1. V was pared by 6 bases and J by 4 bases, with 8 bases of the junction left unmatched. CDR1 is SGHRS, CDR2 YFSETQ, per germline. The CDR3 sequence is 15 residues long. CDR3 in amino acids: CASTRTGGAVTEAFF. CDR3 DNA sequence: TGCGCCAGCACGCGGACAGGGGGCGCGGTCACTGAAGCTTTCTTT.

The rearrangement joins TRBV19 to TRBJ1-4, with 8 bases lining up with TRBD1. The germline CDR1 and CDR2 sequences are LNHDA and SQIVND (reference sequence). The CDR3 covers 14 residues. V lost 7 bases to trimming and J lost 2 bases; unmatched junction nucleotides: 3. The CDR3 loop is CASMQGATNEKLFF. DNA of the CDR3: TGTGCCAGTATGCAGGGGGCGACTAATGAAAAACTGTTTTTT. Using reference TRBV19 and TRBJ1-4 for the parts outside the CDR3, the full variable domain is DGGITQSPKYLFRKEGQNVTLSCEQNLNHDAMYWYRQDPGQGLRLIYYSQIVNDFQKGDIAEGYSVSREKKESFPLTVTSAQKNPTAFYLCASMQGATNEKLFFGSGTQLSVL.

The rearrangement joins TRBV7-9 to TRBJ2-2; 7 nucleotides align to TRBD1. Germline V gene lookup returns CDR1 SEHNR and CDR2 FQNEAQ (reference sequence). The CDR3 is 16 residues long. V was pared by 5 bases and J by 5 bases, with 11 bases of the junction left unmatched. CDR3 loop: CASSLSGRGLTGELFF. In nucleotides, the CDR3 is TGTGCCAGCAGCCTCTCTGGAAGGGGGCTTACCGGGGAGCTGTTTTTT.

The rearrangement links TRBV7-2 to TRBJ1-5; tentatively, D is TRBD1 (5 bases). This CDR3 contains 13 residues. From germline, CDR1 is SGHTA and CDR2 FQGNSA. Trimming shortened V by 1 base and J by 7 bases, and 8 bases separated the two germline ends. The CDR3 coding sequence is TGTGCCAGCAGCTTAGGGGACTGGCAGCCCCAGCATTTT. This encodes CASSLGDWQPQHF.

The chain couples TRBV5-1 to TRBJ2-5, with TRBD2 identical over 13 bases. The CDR3 extends over 16 amino acids. CDR1 is SGHRS, CDR2 YFSETQ, per germline. V trimming: 2 bases; J trimming: 1 base; junction bases outside the gene matches: 2. CDR3 sequence: CASSLLAGGSQETQYF. For the CDR3, the DNA is TGCGCCAGCAGCTTACTAGCGGGAGGGTCCCAAGAGACCCAGTACTTC.

The rearrangement links TRBV28 to TRBJ2-5, with a weak D call TRBD1 (6 bases). V lost 5 bases and J lost 4, with 17 bases in between. The CDR3 covers 15 residues. CDR1 is MDHEN and CDR2 is SYDVKM in the germline V gene. The CDR3 DNA reads TGTGCCAGCAGTCCTATGGGGGCGCTTGGAGAGACCCAGTACTTC. Translating gives CASSPMGALGETQYF.

The gene calls are TRBV10-3 and TRBJ1-5; 8 bases agree with TRBD1. CDR1 is ENHRY, CDR2 SYGVKD, per germline. J lost 3 bases, V lost 0 bases, and 10 bases had no gene match. The CDR3 loop spans 18 amino acids. The CDR3 nucleotides read TGTGCCATCAGTGAGTCGAAGTCAGGGGGCCCTAACAATCAGCCCCAGCATTTT. It yields the protein CAISESKSGGPNNQPQHF.

The chain is built from TRBV11-2 and TRBJ1-5, with TRBD1 as a possible D gene (6 bases). The CDR3 is 17 amino acids. Germline values: CDR1 SGHAT, CDR2 FQNNGV. V shed 5 bases and J shed 6 bases, with 23 bases lying between them. CDR3 coding DNA: TGTGCCAGCAGCCCAGGGAATGGGGGGGCCTTTGTTCAGCCCCAGCATTTT. Translating it yields CASSPGNGGAFVQPQHF.

The CDR3: CASSLGVRGGPGGETQYF. CDR3 coding DNA: TGCGCCAGCAGCTTGGGGGTCCGCGGGGGGCCAGGAGGCGAGACCCAGTACTTC. This chain joins TRBV5-1 and TRBJ2-5, with 8 nucleotides matching TRBD2. Trimming took 0 bases from V and 5 from J; bases not matched to a gene: 15. The germline V gene has CDR1 SGHRS and CDR2 YFSETQ. This CDR3 contains 18 residues.

The rearrangement links TRBV5-1 to TRBJ2-7, with 7 bases matching TRBD2. Germline lookup yields CDR1 SGHRS and CDR2 YFSETQ. J was trimmed by 1 base and V by 0 bases; bases with no gene match: 10. This CDR3 has 17 amino acids. The CDR3 loop reads CASSLASLGLTSYEQYF. In DNA form, the CDR3 reads TGCGCCAGCAGCTTGGCCAGCTTGGGACTAACTTCCTACGAGCAGTACTTC.

The V gene is TRBV6-5, the J gene TRBJ1-2, with 7 nucleotides matching TRBD1. The CDR3 totals 13 residues. J lost 8 bases, V lost 5 bases, and 8 bases had no gene match. Germline CDR1 and CDR2: MNHEY and SVGAGI. The CDR3 coding sequence is TGTGCCAGCAGTCATGACAGGGTGGAAGGCTACACCTTC. This codes for CASSHDRVEGYTF.

The rearrangement joins TRBV7-2 to TRBJ2-1; D unresolved. The CDR3 runs to 15 residues. CDR1 SGHTA and CDR2 FQGNSA come from the germline V gene. V lost 1 base and J lost 7, with 14 bases in between. Here the CDR3 DNA reads TGTGCCAGCAGCTTAGTGGTGGGCAGCACAAATGAGCAGTTCTTC. Translation gives CASSLVVGSTNEQFF.

The CDR3 here is CAWSVSRGRGGFNYGYTF. As DNA, the CDR3 is TGTGCCTGGAGTGTAAGCCGGGGGCGCGGGGGCTTTAACTATGGCTACACCTTC. V is TRBV30 and J is TRBJ1-2; perhaps TRBD1 as D (6 bases). The germline gives CDR1 GTSNPN, CDR2 SVGIG (reference sequence). V dropped 0 bases and J dropped 1 base, with 21 bases sitting between them. The CDR3 runs to 18 residues.

The CDR3 DNA is TGTGCCAGCAGCTCGATCGGACAGACCTTCTACAATGAGCAGTTCTTC. As protein: CASSSIGQTFYNEQFF. The rearrangement uses TRBV7-2 and TRBJ2-1, with D possibly matching TRBD1 (6 bases). The V end was cut by 4 bases, the J end by 3 bases, with 16 bases between. CDR3 size: 16 residues. CDR1 and CDR2 (germline): SGHTA, FQGNSA.

The chain joins TRBV11-2 to TRBJ1-3, with 8 bases identical to TRBD1. Germline V CDR1 and CDR2: SGHAT, FQNNGV. V lost 4 bases and J lost 8; bases outside the gene matches: 7. CDR3 length equals 14 residues. CDR3 residues: CASSSDRVEHTIYF. The CDR3 DNA is TGTGCCAGCAGCTCGGACAGGGTGGAACACACCATATATTTT.

The genes are TRBV11-2 and TRBJ1-1; 7 positions match TRBD1. Looked up from germline, CDR1 is SGHAT and CDR2 is FQNNGV. Trimming took 5 bases from V and 8 from J; bases not matched to a gene: 8. The CDR3 loop spans 13 amino acids. In DNA form, the CDR3 reads TGTGCCAGCAGCCCTGACAGGGTCAGCGAAGCTTTCTTT. Translating it yields CASSPDRVSEAFF.

J is TRBJ1-2 and V is TRBV28, with 11 positions matching TRBD1. Germline V gene lookup returns CDR1 MDHEN and CDR2 SYDVKM. J was trimmed by 7 bases and V by 7 bases; bases with no gene match: 11. This CDR3 spans 15 amino acids. This CDR3 reads CASTLPGQGEFGYTF. CDR3 DNA: TGTGCCAGCACCCTGCCGGGACAGGGGGAGTTTGGCTACACCTTC.